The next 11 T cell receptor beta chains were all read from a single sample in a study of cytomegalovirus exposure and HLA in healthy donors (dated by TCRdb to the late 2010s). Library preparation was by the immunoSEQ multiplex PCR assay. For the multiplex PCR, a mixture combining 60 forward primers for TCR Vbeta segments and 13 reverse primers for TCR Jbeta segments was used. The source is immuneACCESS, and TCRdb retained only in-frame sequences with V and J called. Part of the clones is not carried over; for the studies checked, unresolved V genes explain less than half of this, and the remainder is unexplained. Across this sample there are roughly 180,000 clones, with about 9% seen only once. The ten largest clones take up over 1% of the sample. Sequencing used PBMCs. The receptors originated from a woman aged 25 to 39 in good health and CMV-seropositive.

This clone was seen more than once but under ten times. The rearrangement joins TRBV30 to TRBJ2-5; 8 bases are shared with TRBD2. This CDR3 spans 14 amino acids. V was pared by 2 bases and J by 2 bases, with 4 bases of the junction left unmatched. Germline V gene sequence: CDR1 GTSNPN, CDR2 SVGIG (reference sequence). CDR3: CAWSSGRGQETQYF. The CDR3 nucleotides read TGTGCCTGGAGTAGCGGGAGAGGGCAAGAGACCCAGTACTTC.

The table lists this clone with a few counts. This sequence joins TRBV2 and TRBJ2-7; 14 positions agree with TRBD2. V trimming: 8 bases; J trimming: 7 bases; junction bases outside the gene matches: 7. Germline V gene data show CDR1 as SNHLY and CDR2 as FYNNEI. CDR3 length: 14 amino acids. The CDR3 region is CASGTSGRAREQYF. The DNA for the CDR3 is TGTGCCAGCGGGACTAGCGGGAGAGCGCGGGAGCAGTACTTC.

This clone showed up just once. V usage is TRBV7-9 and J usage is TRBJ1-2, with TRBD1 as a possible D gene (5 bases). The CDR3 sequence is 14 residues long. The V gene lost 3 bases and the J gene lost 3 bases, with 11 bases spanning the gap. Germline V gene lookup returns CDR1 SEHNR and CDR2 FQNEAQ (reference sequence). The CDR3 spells CASSFYSGDYGYTF. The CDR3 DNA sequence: TGTGCCAGCAGCTTTTACTCGGGGGACTATGGCTACACCTTC.

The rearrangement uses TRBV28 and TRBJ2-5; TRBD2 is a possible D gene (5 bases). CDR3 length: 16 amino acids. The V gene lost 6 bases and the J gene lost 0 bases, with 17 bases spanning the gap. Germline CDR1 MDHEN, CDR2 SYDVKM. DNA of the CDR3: TGTGCCAGCAGCTCCTGGGAGCGGAGGAACCAAGAGACCCAGTACTTC. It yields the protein CASSSWERRNQETQYF.

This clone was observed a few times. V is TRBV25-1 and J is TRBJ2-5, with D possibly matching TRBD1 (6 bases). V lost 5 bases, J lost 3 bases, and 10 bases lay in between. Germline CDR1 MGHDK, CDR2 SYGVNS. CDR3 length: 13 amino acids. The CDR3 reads CASSNPGEETQYF. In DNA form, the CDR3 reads TGTGCCAGCAGTAATCCAGGGGAAGAGACCCAGTACTTC.

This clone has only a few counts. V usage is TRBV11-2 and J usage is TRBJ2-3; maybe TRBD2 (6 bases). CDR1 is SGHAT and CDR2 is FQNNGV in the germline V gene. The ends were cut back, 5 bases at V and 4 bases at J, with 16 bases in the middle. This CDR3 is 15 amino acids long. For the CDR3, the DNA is TGTGCCAGCAGCCCGTCGGGCGGGATCCCAGATACGCAGTATTTT. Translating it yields CASSPSGGIPDTQYF. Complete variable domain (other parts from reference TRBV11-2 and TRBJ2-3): EAGVAQSPRYKIIEKRQSVAFWCNPISGHATLYWYQQILGQGPKLLIQFQNNGVVDDSQLPKDRFSAERLKGVDSTLKIQPAKLEDSAVYLCASSPSGGIPDTQYFGPGTRLTVL.

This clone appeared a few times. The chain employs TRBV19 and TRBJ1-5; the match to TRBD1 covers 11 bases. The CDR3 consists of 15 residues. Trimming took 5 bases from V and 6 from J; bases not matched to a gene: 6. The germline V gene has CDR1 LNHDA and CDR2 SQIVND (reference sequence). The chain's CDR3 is CASSGTGGIGQPQHF. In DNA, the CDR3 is TGTGCCAGTAGTGGGACAGGGGGTATCGGTCAGCCCCAGCATTTT.

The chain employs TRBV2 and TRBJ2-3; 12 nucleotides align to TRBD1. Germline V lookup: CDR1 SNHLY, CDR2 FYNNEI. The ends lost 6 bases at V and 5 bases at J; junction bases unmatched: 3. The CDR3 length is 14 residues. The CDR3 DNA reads TGTGCCAGCAGGCGGGACAGGGGGCAAGATACGCAGTATTTT. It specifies CASRRDRGQDTQYF.

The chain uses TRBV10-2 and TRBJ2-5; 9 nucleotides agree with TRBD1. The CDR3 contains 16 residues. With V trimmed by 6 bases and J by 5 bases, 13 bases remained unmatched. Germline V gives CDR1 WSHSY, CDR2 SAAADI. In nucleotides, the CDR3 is TGCGCCAGCAGCCGGACAGGGGTCACTGGGGGCGAGACCCAGTACTTC. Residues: CASSRTGVTGGETQYF.

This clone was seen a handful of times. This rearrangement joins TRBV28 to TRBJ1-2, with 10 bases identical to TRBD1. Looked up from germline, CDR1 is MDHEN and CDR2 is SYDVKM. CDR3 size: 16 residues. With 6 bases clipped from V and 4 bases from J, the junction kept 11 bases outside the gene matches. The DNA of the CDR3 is TGTGCCAGCAGGCACGGGACAGGGGAATTGGGCTATGGCTACACCTTC. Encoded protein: CASRHGTGELGYGYTF.

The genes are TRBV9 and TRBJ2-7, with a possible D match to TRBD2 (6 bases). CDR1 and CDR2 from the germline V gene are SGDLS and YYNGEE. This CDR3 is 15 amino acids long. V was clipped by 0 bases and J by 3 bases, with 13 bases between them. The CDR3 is CASSVAPSVIYEQYF. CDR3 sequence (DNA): TGTGCCAGCAGCGTAGCTCCTAGCGTGATCTACGAGCAGTACTTC.